The present T cell receptor (beta chain) was sequenced within a study of CD8+ T cells in alopecia areata. Study in general: It was oral tofacitinib, at 5 to 10 mg twice daily, that treated patients received. Using the percentage of affected scalp area, treated patients' severity was scored. Findings and limits, study-wide: Clonality in lesional scalp, especially alopecia totalis/universalis, exceeded that of normal scalp.

V gave up 5 bases and J gave up 4 bases, with 6 bases separating them. The CDR3 contains 10 residues. The V gene's germline CDR1 is GTSNPN and CDR2 SVGIG (reference sequence). The treatment denotes: oral pan-JAK inhibitor, 5-10 mg twice daily. RNA extraction was followed by reverse transcription into cDNA, which acted as the sequencing template. Here immunoSEQ multiplex PCR was the method, and the copy in TCRdb shows in-frame clones only, minus some. The sample lists around 300,000 clones, 45% to 70% occurring once. As for this clone: Its antigen is unknown. The sample carries other DNA sequences with the same CDR3.

The TCR comes from a human donor with alopecia areata. Specimen: CD4+ T cells sorted from blood, collected around week 54, from a patient treated with tofacitinib. The V and J genes are TRBV30 and TRBJ2-7; D unclear. For the CDR3, the DNA is TGTGCCTGGGGAAGTTACGAGCAGTACTTC. Its translation is CAWGSYEQYF.